This TCR beta chain was recorded in a study of PD-L1 blockade in urothelial cancer. Overall study: Dosed intravenously at 1,200 mg every 3 weeks, atezolizumab was initiated by patients around 2014. Bladder-origin urothelial cancer in males covered about 90% of the roughly 30 patients. Study patients had been treated with 0 to 3 previous chemotherapy regimens. At 3 weeks after treatment start (second dose) and again at 6 weeks, blood was analyzed.

There are 12 residues in the CDR3. Per germline, CDR1 MNHNY and CDR2 SVGAGI (reference sequence). Trimming shortened V by 4 bases and J by 4 bases, and 7 bases separated the two germline ends. TCRdb's table, derived via immunoSEQ multiplex PCR, lists solely in-frame clones and lacks some. The repertoire holds about 45,000 clones, with approximately 89% as singletons. J is TRBJ1-2 and V is TRBV6-6; a weak D match, TRBD1 (6 bases). Source: PBMCs, taken around atezolizumab (anti-PD-L1) treatment. This receptor was obtained from a man at least 80 years old with urothelial cancer. The CDR3 loop reads CASSWTAYGYTF. CDR3 nucleotide sequence: TGTGCCAGCAGTTGGACAGCCTATGGCTACACCTTC.